This T cell receptor beta chain was observed in a study of glioma-infiltrating T cells after dendritic cell vaccination. At the level of the study: Samples are from glioblastoma patients in Phase I and II dendritic cell vaccine trials.

This CDR3 has 15 amino acids. The germline CDR1 and CDR2 sequences are SGDLS and YYNGEE. V lost 0 bases to trimming and J lost 2 bases, with 8 bases between them. The time point here: after dendritic cell vaccination, including at tumor progression/relapse. The table came from immunoSEQ multiplex PCR; TCRdb's copy has only in-frame clones and leaves some out. The sample yields tens of thousands of clones, approximately 86% seen once. The sample in question was blood, obtained after dendritic cell vaccination. This TCR was recovered from a human donor with glioblastoma. This chain links TRBV9 with TRBJ2-2; tentative D call: TRBD2 (6 bases). Here the CDR3 DNA reads TGTGCCAGCAGCGTAGATGCGGGAAACACCGGGGAGCTGTTTTTT. Protein product: CASSVDAGNTGELFF.